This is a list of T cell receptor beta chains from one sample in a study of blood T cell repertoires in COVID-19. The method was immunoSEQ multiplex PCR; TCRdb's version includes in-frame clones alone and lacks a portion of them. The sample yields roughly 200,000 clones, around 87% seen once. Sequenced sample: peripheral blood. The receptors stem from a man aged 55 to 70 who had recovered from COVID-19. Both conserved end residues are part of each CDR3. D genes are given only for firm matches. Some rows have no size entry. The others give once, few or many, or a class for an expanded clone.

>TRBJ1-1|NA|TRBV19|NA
CASRGGELNTEAFF
TGTGCCAGTAGGGGGGGGGAACTCAACACTGAAGCTTTCTTT
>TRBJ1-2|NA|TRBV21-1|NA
CASSKTGQGGNCNYGYTF
TGTGCCAGCAGCAAAACTGGACAGGGGGGGAACTGTAACTATGGCTACACCTTC
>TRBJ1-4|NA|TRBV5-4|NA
CASSLQGSVEKLFF
TGTGCCAGCAGCTTGCAGGGTTCGGTCGAAAAACTGTTTTTT
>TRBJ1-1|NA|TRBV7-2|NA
CASSAPALNTEAFF
TGTGCCAGCAGCGCCCCAGCGTTGAACACTGAAGCTTTCTTT
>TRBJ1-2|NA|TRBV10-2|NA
CASSAQGGYTF
TGCGCCAGCAGTGCCCAGGGGGGCTACACCTTC
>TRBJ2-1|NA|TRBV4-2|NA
CASSQQQGSLRDEQFF
TGTGCCAGCAGCCAACAACAGGGTTCCCTTAGGGATGAGCAGTTCTTC
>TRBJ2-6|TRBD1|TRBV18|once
CASSQWTGATTGANVLTF
TGTGCCAGCTCACAATGGACAGGGGCAACGACTGGGGCCAACGTCCTGACTTTC
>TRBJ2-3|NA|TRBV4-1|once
CASSPSSGSGFVDTQYF
TGCGCCAGCAGCCCCTCCTCGGGGAGCGGGTTTGTAGATACGCAGTATTTT
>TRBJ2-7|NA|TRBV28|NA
CASKPLGRLFYEQYF
TGTGCCAGCAAGCCTCTGGGGAGGCTCTTCTACGAGCAGTACTTC
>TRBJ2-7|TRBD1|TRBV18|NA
CASARDRVNEKQYF
TGTGCCAGCGCACGGGACAGGGTAAATGAAAAGCAGTACTTC
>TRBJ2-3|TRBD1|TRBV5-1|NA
CASSLRTGGGDTQYF
TGCGCCAGCAGCTTGAGGACAGGGGGAGGGGATACGCAGTATTTT
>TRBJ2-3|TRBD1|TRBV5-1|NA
CASSPGTGRVTDTQYF
TGCGCCAGCAGCCCGGGGACAGGGCGGGTGACAGATACGCAGTATTTT
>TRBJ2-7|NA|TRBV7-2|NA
CASSLVAPSSYEQYF
TGTGCCAGCAGCTTAGTTGCCCCTAGCTCCTACGAGCAGTACTTC
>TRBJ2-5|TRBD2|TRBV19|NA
CASSSGAAGEETQYF
TGTGCCAGTAGTTCCGGTGCAGCGGGGGAAGAGACCCAGTACTTC